The 28 T cell receptor beta chains listed next were all sequenced from one sample in a study of blood T cell repertoires in COVID-19. The table came from immunoSEQ multiplex PCR; TCRdb's copy has only in-frame clones and leaves some out. The table includes roughly 250,000 clones, 80% to 90% detected once. What was sequenced was peripheral blood. Source of these receptors: a woman aged 40-49 years with acute or convalescent COVID-19.

V is TRBV15 and J is TRBJ1-3; possibly TRBD1 for D (6 bases). CDR3 length: 15 amino acids. The V end lost 0 bases, the J end lost 9 bases, and 15 bases lay between the germline ends. In germline, CDR1 is LNHNV, CDR2 YYDKDF (reference sequence). CDR3 sequence (DNA): TGTGCCACCAGCAGAGATAAGGAGACAGGCGGCACCATATATTTT. As protein: CATSRDKETGGTIYF.

The gene calls are TRBV11-3 and TRBJ2-4; 8 bases map to TRBD1. V gave up 5 bases and J gave up 3 bases; unmatched junction bases: 6. The germline gives CDR1 SGHNT, CDR2 YENEEA. The CDR3 runs to 15 residues. CDR3 DNA: TGTGCCAGCAGCCCAGGGGGCGAGGGCAAAAACATTCAGTACTTC. This sequence encodes CASSPGGEGKNIQYF.

This sequence joins TRBV24-1 and TRBJ1-2; 10 nucleotides line up with TRBD1. The CDR3 is 16 amino acids. After removal of 7 bases from V and 3 bases from J, the junction contained 10 bases not matched to a gene. The germline CDR1 and CDR2 sequences are KGHDR and SFDVKD. CDR3: CATSPTGGYGDYGYTF. The CDR3 region has the DNA TGTGCCACCAGCCCGACAGGGGGCTATGGTGACTATGGCTACACCTTC.

For the CDR3, the DNA is TGTGCCAGCAGCTTAGTTCCTACAGCTGGAAACACCATATATTTT. Its translation: CASSLVPTAGNTIYF. The chain uses TRBV7-9 and TRBJ1-3, with D hard to call. The CDR3 is 15 amino acids. The ends were cut back, 1 base at V and 2 bases at J, with 9 bases in the middle. Per germline, CDR1 SEHNR and CDR2 FQNEAQ (reference sequence).

V is TRBV6-1 and J is TRBJ1-2; a possible D gene is TRBD1 (5 bases). The CDR3 is made up of 15 amino acids. From germline, CDR1 is MNHNS and CDR2 SASEGT. The V and J ends lost 2 bases and 0 bases respectively, with 10 bases between them. The chain's CDR3 is CASSEQGRANYGYTF. CDR3 sequence (DNA): TGTGCCAGCAGTGAACAGGGCCGAGCTAACTATGGCTACACCTTC.

The table lists this clone with a few counts. This chain uses TRBV28 with TRBJ2-7; D is unresolved. The germline V gene has CDR1 MDHEN and CDR2 SYDVKM. V was trimmed by 5 bases and J by 7 bases, leaving 12 bases between them. This CDR3 spans 12 amino acids. CDR3 coding DNA: TGTGCCAGCAGTCGCGGCCCCAAAGAGCAGTACGTC. This gives the protein CASSRGPKEQYV.

The V and J genes are TRBV29-1 and TRBJ1-2; 7 nucleotides agree with TRBD1. V lost 6 bases, J lost 4 bases, and 8 bases stayed unmatched. The germline gives CDR1 SQVTM, CDR2 ANQGSEA. There are 13 residues in the CDR3. The CDR3 spells CSVLTGESYGYTF. The CDR3 DNA sequence: TGCAGCGTCTTAACAGGGGAGAGCTATGGCTACACCTTC.

This clone is a singleton in its sample. The chain combines TRBV5-1 with TRBJ1-1, with 8 bases matching TRBD1. Germline CDR1 reads SGHRS; CDR2 reads YFSETQ. V shed 5 bases and J 3 bases; nucleotides not matched to a gene: 3. The CDR3 covers 13 residues. CDR3 protein: CASSPTGDTEAFF. The CDR3 DNA reads as TGCGCCAGCAGTCCGACAGGGGACACTGAAGCTTTCTTT.

This sequence joins TRBV3-1 (or the pseudogene TRBV3-2) and TRBJ1-1; D is unclear. CDR3 length: 13 amino acids. Trimming shortened V by 1 base and J by 0 bases, and 3 bases separated the two germline ends. Germline V gene data show CDR1 as LGHDT and CDR2 as YNNKEL (reference sequence). CDR3: CASSQGVNTEAFF. The CDR3 DNA sequence: TGTGCCAGCAGCCAAGGAGTGAACACTGAAGCTTTCTTT.

The rearrangement uses TRBV12-5 and TRBJ1-1; D remains unclear. Between the trimmed V and J ends, which lost 0 bases and 7 bases, there was a span of 3 bases. CDR3 length: 11 amino acids. CDR1 is LGHNT, CDR2 FRNRAP, per germline. As DNA, the CDR3 is TGTGCTAGTGGTTTGGTCGGTGAAGCTTTCTTT. It is translated as CASGLVGEAFF.

The chain recombines TRBV5-1 with TRBJ1-4; maybe TRBD1 (5 bases). Trimming took off 0 bases at V and 5 bases at J, with 17 bases between the two ends. There are 17 residues in the CDR3. Per germline, CDR1 SGHRS and CDR2 YFSETQ. The CDR3 DNA sequence: TGCGCCAGCAGCTTGGGGCCCAGGGTCCCCTCGAATGAAAAACTGTTTTTT. Translating it yields CASSLGPRVPSNEKLFF.

J is TRBJ1-5 and V is TRBV19; possibly TRBD1 for D (6 bases). Per germline, CDR1 LNHDA and CDR2 SQIVND (reference sequence). CDR3 size: 15 residues. Trimming took 7 bases from V and 3 from J, leaving 16 bases between them. CDR3 region: CASIGVQGFNQPQHF. CDR3 nucleotide sequence: TGTGCCAGTATTGGAGTACAGGGTTTCAATCAGCCCCAGCATTTT.

V gene TRBV4-1 combines with J gene TRBJ2-1, with 11 positions matching TRBD2. Germline V gene data show CDR1 as MGHRA and CDR2 as YSYEKL. The V segment lost 5 bases and the J segment 2 bases; nucleotides outside the gene matches: 5. CDR3 length: 16 residues. CDR3 sequence (DNA): TGCGCCAGCAGCGGACGTAGCGGGGGGGCCTACAATGAGCAGTTCTTC. Translating gives CASSGRSGGAYNEQFF.

The gene calls are TRBV3-1 (or the pseudogene TRBV3-2) and TRBJ2-5; 11 bases are a match to TRBD2. CDR3 size: 16 residues. Unmatched junction bases numbered 6, after V lost 0 bases and J lost 6 bases. Germline V CDR1 and CDR2: LGHDT, YNNKEL (reference sequence). The CDR3 bases are TGTGCCAGCAGCCAAGATCGCCCTAGCGGGGGGAAGACCCAGTACTTC. The encoded protein is CASSQDRPSGGKTQYF.

The chain joins TRBV2 to TRBJ2-7; a weak D match, TRBD1 (5 bases). The ends were cut back, 6 bases at V and 4 bases at J, with 10 bases in the middle. Germline V gene sequence: CDR1 SNHLY, CDR2 FYNNEI. The CDR3 length is 12 residues. The CDR3 sequence: CASSNTGYEQYV. CDR3 bases: TGTGCCAGCAGCAACACAGGTTACGAGCAGTACGTC.

The chain carries TRBV7-9 and TRBJ2-7; 11 bases align to TRBD2. V shed 0 bases, J shed 8 bases, and the junction held 6 bases outside the gene matches. Per germline, CDR1 SEHNR and CDR2 FQNEAQ (reference sequence). The length of the CDR3 is 15 residues. The CDR3 DNA is TGTGCCAGCAGCTTAGCTAGCGGGGGGGCCTCGAAGCAGTACGTC. It yields the protein CASSLASGGASKQYV.

This clone was seen once. CDR3 bases: TGTGCAAGCCAGGCAGGGGGCTTTGATACGCAGTATTTT. This sequence encodes CASQAGGFDTQYF. The genes are TRBV2 and TRBJ2-3; 8 nucleotides align to TRBD1. CDR3 length equals 13 residues. Germline V gene lookup returns CDR1 SNHLY and CDR2 FYNNEI.

The rearrangement joins TRBV18 to TRBJ1-5, with 11 bases aligning to TRBD1. After removal of 3 bases from V and 6 bases from J, the junction contained 7 bases not matched to a gene. The germline V gene has CDR1 KGHSH and CDR2 LQKENI. The CDR3 spans 16 residues. The DNA of the CDR3 is TGTGCCAGCTCACCGAGGACAGGGGGCGACGGTCAGCCCCAGCATTTT. Amino acid sequence: CASSPRTGGDGQPQHF.

The chain combines TRBV9 with TRBJ2-5; a weak D match, TRBD1 (6 bases). The CDR3 contains 16 residues. CDR1 and CDR2 from the germline V gene are SGDLS and YYNGEE. V gave up 0 bases and J gave up 2 bases, with 14 bases separating them. The CDR3 sequence is CASSVGGRRGQETQYF. DNA for the CDR3: TGTGCCAGCAGCGTAGGGGGCAGAAGGGGGCAAGAGACCCAGTACTTC.

The chain has TRBV19 and TRBJ2-1; TRBD2 aligns across 10 bases. J was trimmed by 0 bases and V by 3 bases; bases with no gene match: 8. Germline-derived CDR1 and CDR2 are LNHDA and SQIVND (reference sequence). This CDR3 contains 18 residues. CDR3 amino acids: CASSMGLAGGRSYNEQFF. The CDR3 coding sequence is TGTGCCAGTAGTATGGGATTAGCGGGGGGCCGCTCCTACAATGAGCAGTTCTTC.

Here the CDR3 reads CARSPRNYRNTEAFF. The CDR3 DNA reads as TGTGCCAGAAGCCCGCGAAATTACAGGAACACTGAAGCTTTCTTT. This sequence joins TRBV7-5 and TRBJ1-1; the table calls TRBD1, which could not be checked here. TRBV7-5 is tagged as a pseudogene. This CDR3 has 15 amino acids.

The chain carries TRBV3-1 (or the pseudogene TRBV3-2) and TRBJ2-2, with 9 bases matching TRBD1. Unmatched junction bases numbered 11, after V lost 6 bases and J lost 6 bases. This CDR3 contains 16 residues. Germline V CDR1 and CDR2: LGHDT, YNNKEL (reference sequence). As DNA, the CDR3 is TGTGCCAGCAGGCTAAAGGGACAGGGAAAGTCCGGGGAGCTGTTTTTT. It yields the protein CASRLKGQGKSGELFF.

The CDR3 DNA sequence: TGTGCCAGCAGCCCACTGCAGGGGTCCTACGAGCAGTACGTC. Its translation is CASSPLQGSYEQYV. The chain couples TRBV11-2 to TRBJ2-7; D may be TRBD1 (6 bases). Per germline, CDR1 SGHAT and CDR2 FQNNGV. The CDR3 is 14 residues long. Trimming stripped 5 bases from V and 1 base from J, with 12 bases between.

The V and J genes are TRBV9 and TRBJ1-1, with 11 bases that match TRBD1. The ends lost 4 bases at V and 4 bases at J; junction bases unmatched: 12. This CDR3 is built from 17 residues. CDR1 and CDR2 (germline): SGDLS, YYNGEE. The DNA of the CDR3 is TGTGCCAGCAGCCGGGGCGTTGGACAGGGGGCCCCCACTGAAGCTTTCTTT. Translation gives CASSRGVGQGAPTEAFF.

This rearrangement joins TRBV5-5 to TRBJ2-7, with TRBD1 identical over 7 bases. CDR3 length: 13 residues. V lost 6 bases and J lost 5; bases outside the gene matches: 8. Per germline, CDR1 SGHKS and CDR2 YYEKEE (reference sequence). The CDR3 loop reads CASTNDRDHEQYV. The CDR3 nucleotides are TGTGCCAGCACCAACGACAGGGACCACGAGCAGTACGTC.

This chain links TRBV25-1 with TRBJ2-3; 10 bases map to TRBD1. The CDR3 has 14 residues. Germline V lookup: CDR1 MGHDK, CDR2 SYGVNS. V lost 6 bases and J lost 4; bases outside the gene matches: 4. CDR3 DNA: TGTGCCAGCAGCAGACAGGGGGCCTCAGATACGCAGTATTTT. It translates to CASSRQGASDTQYF.

The genes are TRBV24-1 and TRBJ1-5, with TRBD1 as a possible D gene (5 bases). The CDR3 consists of 14 residues. CDR1 and CDR2 from the germline V gene are KGHDR and SFDVKD. Between the trimmed V and J ends, which lost 4 bases and 6 bases, there was a span of 12 bases. In nucleotides, the CDR3 is TGTGCCACCAGTGACCACGGACAATTTCAGCCCCAGCATTTT. Translated: CATSDHGQFQPQHF.

V gene TRBV6-5 combines with J gene TRBJ1-2, with D tentatively TRBD1 (6 bases). V was pared by 2 bases and J by 0 bases, with 10 bases between. CDR1 is MNHEY, CDR2 SVGAGI, per germline. The length of the CDR3 is 15 residues. The CDR3 protein is CASSYADRPNYGYTF. The CDR3 DNA reads TGTGCCAGCAGTTACGCCGACAGGCCTAACTATGGCTACACCTTC.